This T cell receptor beta chain was sequenced during a study of blood T cell repertoires in COVID-19. Study at large: Whether acute or convalescent, the COVID-19 samples came from the United States, Italy and Spain.

Enrollees, about 18 to 95 years old, lived in 20 to 25 US areas. Cohort placement rested on clinical history that participants reported themselves. The CDR3 is 11 amino acids. The V gene's germline CDR1 is GTSNPN and CDR2 SVGIG (reference sequence). With 7 bases removed from V and 6 bases from J, the gap between germline ends came to 12 bases. Using immunoSEQ multiplex PCR, the repertoire was profiled, and TCRdb retains in-frame clones only, with some absent. Of about 200,000 clones in the sample, about 77% are singletons; the top ten hold around 17%. The sequenced sample was PBMCs or T cells enriched from blood (not recorded which). The rearrangement uses TRBV30 and TRBJ1-2; the D gene is possibly TRBD1 (6 bases). The sequence was obtained from a woman between 45 and 65 years old with acute COVID-19. CDR3 protein: CASDSSNGYTF. The CDR3 region has the DNA TGTGCCTCGGACAGTTCAAATGGCTACACCTTC.